Listed here are 18 T cell receptor beta chains from one sample, sequenced in a study of Graves' ophthalmopathy and Graves' hyperthyroidism. Investigators amplified TCR beta CDR3 regions from RNA transcripts. RT-PCR was first run with HTBI primers, then multiplex PCR in a second round. Each CDR3 protein gets one entry after TCRdb re-called the multiplex PCR reads with MiXCR. This table has approximately 460,000 distinct CDR3 sequences, about 15% appearing once. Sequencing was performed on blood. These receptors were collected from a woman aged 25-40 years with Graves' ophthalmopathy.

This clonotype was picked up many times. The gene calls are TRBV5-1 and TRBJ2-2; D is undetermined. This CDR3 is built from 16 residues. The germline V gene has CDR1 SGHRS and CDR2 YFSETQ. Trimming pared 2 bases from V and 1 base from J, leaving 12 bases between. The CDR3 nucleotides are TGCGCCAGCAGCTTTACCCCAAACCTGAACACCGGGGAGCTGTTTTTT. Its translation: CASSFTPNLNTGELFF. The full variable domain, in which reference TRBV5-1 and TRBJ2-2 provide the parts outside the CDR3, is KAGVTQTPRYLIKTRGQQVTLSCSPISGHRSVSWYQQTPGQGLQFLFEYFSETQRNKGNFPGRFSGRQFSNSRSEMNVSTLELGDSALYLCASSFTPNLNTGELFFGEGSRLTVL.

The chain combines TRBV5-1 with TRBJ2-2; 13 bases are a match to TRBD2. The CDR3 contains 16 residues. V shed 1 base and J 6 bases; nucleotides not matched to a gene: 3. Germline V lookup: CDR1 SGHRS, CDR2 YFSETQ. This chain's CDR3 is CASSLPGLAGAGELFF. In nucleotides, the CDR3 is TGCGCCAGCAGCTTGCCCGGACTAGCGGGAGCCGGGGAGCTGTTTTTT. The complete variable domain, with remaining parts taken from reference TRBV5-1 and TRBJ2-2, reads KAGVTQTPRYLIKTRGQQVTLSCSPISGHRSVSWYQQTPGQGLQFLFEYFSETQRNKGNFPGRFSGRQFSNSRSEMNVSTLELGDSALYLCASSLPGLAGAGELFFGEGSRLTVL.

The sample holds many counts of this clonotype. V is TRBV24-1 and J is TRBJ1-5, with unresolved D. The CDR3 has 13 amino acids. V lost 4 bases, J lost 7 bases, and 10 bases lay in between. CDR1 and CDR2 (germline): KGHDR, SFDVKD. CDR3 sequence (DNA): TGTGCCACCAGTGACCCTGCAGGCCAGCCCCAGCATTTT. Amino acids: CATSDPAGQPQHF.

This clonotype was observed at least ten times. The chain combines TRBV6-5 with TRBJ2-2; D is possibly TRBD2 (6 bases). The CDR3 covers 15 residues. CDR1 is MNHEY and CDR2 is SVGAGI in the germline V gene. V was trimmed by 4 bases and J by 5 bases, leaving 14 bases between them. The CDR3 is CASSLGLSWTGELFF. CDR3 sequence (DNA): TGTGCCAGCAGTTTAGGACTATCGTGGACCGGGGAGCTGTTTTTT.

This clonotype was detected many times. V is TRBV30 and J is TRBJ1-5; possible D gene TRBD1, 6 bases. Germline CDR1 and CDR2: GTSNPN and SVGIG (reference sequence). Trimming took off 2 bases at V and 5 bases at J, with 10 bases between the two ends. The CDR3 has 13 amino acids. The CDR3 region is CAWSNRVDQPQHF. CDR3 in DNA: TGTGCCTGGAGTAACAGGGTGGATCAGCCCCAGCATTTT. Full variable domain (rest looked up from reference TRBV30 and TRBJ1-5): SQTIHQWPATLVQPVGSPLSLECTVEGTSNPNLYWYRQAAGRGLQLLFYSVGIGQISSEVPQNLSASRPQDRQFILSSKKLLLSDSGFYLCAWSNRVDQPQHFGDGTRLSIL.

The J gene is TRBJ1-2, the V gene TRBV6-2 or TRBV6-3, with D perhaps TRBD1 (5 bases). The germline CDR1 and CDR2 sequences are MNHEY and SVGEGT. The CDR3 spans 14 residues. The V gene lost 7 bases and the J gene lost 5 bases, with 17 bases spanning the gap. The DNA for the CDR3 is TGTGCCAGCACTATCGGCGGGGGTCGGTATGGCTACACCTTC. This encodes CASTIGGGRYGYTF.

This clonotype was seen repeatedly, ten times or more. The chain has TRBV6-5 and TRBJ1-3; D gene unclear. Germline CDR1 and CDR2: MNHEY and SVGAGI. This CDR3 region has 14 residues. The germline V and J ends were trimmed by 6 bases and 2 bases, with 11 bases remaining between them. CDR3 DNA sequence: TGTGCCAGCAGGTCGTCAACGACTGGAAACACCATATATTTT. Translated, it gives CASRSSTTGNTIYF.

In this sample, this clonotype turned up many times. This chain joins TRBV30 and TRBJ1-2, with D perhaps TRBD1 (5 bases). From germline, CDR1 is GTSNPN and CDR2 SVGIG (reference sequence). Trimming pared 8 bases from V and 10 bases from J, leaving 8 bases between. The CDR3 runs 8 residues. The DNA of the CDR3 is TGTGCCCGGGGGGACTACACCTTC. This gives the protein CARGDYTF.

At least ten counts were recorded for this clonotype. V gene TRBV6-1 combines with J gene TRBJ2-4, with D perhaps matching TRBD1 (5 bases). CDR1 and CDR2 (germline): MNHNS, SASEGT. CDR3 length: 18 amino acids. V dropped 1 base and J dropped 0 bases, with 16 bases sitting between them. CDR3 region: CASSEGQTRILAKNIQYF. The DNA for the CDR3 is TGTGCCAGCAGTGAAGGACAGACCCGAATACTAGCCAAAAACATTCAGTACTTC.

At least ten counts were recorded for this clonotype. This chain uses TRBV7-6 with TRBJ1-2; D is unclear. Trimming left V 1 base short and J 5 bases short, with 14 bases between. This CDR3 is 15 amino acids long. CDR1 and CDR2 from the germline V gene are SGHVS and FNYEAQ. The CDR3: CASSLDARTGYGYTF. CDR3 DNA sequence: TGTGCCAGCAGCTTAGATGCCAGGACGGGATATGGCTACACCTTC.

This clonotype appeared many times. The CDR3 here is CSARDTSNQPQHF. CDR3 DNA: TGCAGTGCTAGGGACACTAGCAATCAGCCCCAGCATTTT. The chain carries TRBV20-1 and TRBJ1-5; D may be TRBD1 (5 bases). V was shortened by 3 bases and J by 0 bases, with 6 bases between the two germline ends. This CDR3 region has 13 residues. Looked up from germline, CDR1 is DFQATT and CDR2 is SNEGSKA (reference sequence).

In this sample, this clonotype turned up many times. The chain couples TRBV29-1 to TRBJ2-6; D not certain. V lost 4 bases to trimming and J lost 0 bases, with 13 bases between them. CDR3 length: 16 amino acids. The germline CDR1 and CDR2 sequences are SQVTM and ANQGSEA. The CDR3 bases are TGCAGCGTTGTGGGCCCTGGGCTCTCTGGGGCCAACGTCCTGACTTTC. Encoded protein: CSVVGPGLSGANVLTF.

The V gene is TRBV12-3 or TRBV12-4, the J gene TRBJ1-2, with D unresolved. This CDR3 is 17 amino acids long. V was pared by 0 bases and J by 2 bases, with 16 bases between. This chain's CDR3 is CASSLALGRGNNYGYTF. The CDR3 bases are TGTGCCAGCAGTTTAGCGCTCGGTAGAGGGAACAACTATGGCTACACCTTC.

This clonotype has a handful of counts. This may come from a read error, since a much larger clone is one base off. The chain employs TRBV10-3 and TRBJ2-5, with TRBD2 as a possible D gene (5 bases). The CDR3 has 16 residues. Germline V lookup: CDR1 ENHRY, CDR2 SYGVKD. The DNA for the CDR3 is TGTGCCATCAGTGATGCCTATGACGGGAACCAAGAGACCAAGTACTTC. Translating it yields CAISDAYDGNQETKYF.

This clonotype was counted a few times. The chain couples TRBV3-1 to TRBJ2-5; D tentatively reads TRBD1 or TRBD2 (5 bases each). The CDR3 totals 14 residues. With 8 bases removed from V and 1 base from J, the gap between germline ends came to 14 bases. CDR1 and CDR2 (germline): LGHDT, YNNKEL (reference sequence). CDR3 region: CASGLRGGQETQYF. CDR3 DNA: TGTGCCAGCGGCCTACGTGGGGGCCAAGAGACCCAGTACTTC.

This clonotype showed up many times. The junction shows a germline mismatch at one end, possibly a read error. J is TRBJ2-7 and V is TRBV11-2, with TRBD2 identical over 15 bases. The CDR3 runs 18 residues. Looked up from germline, CDR1 is SGHAT and CDR2 is FQNNGV. The DNA for the CDR3 is TGTGCCAGCAGCTCAGGGACTAGCGGGGGGTCCCTCTCCTACGGGCAGTACTTC. It encodes CASSSGTSGGSLSYGQYF.

A few counts support this clonotype. This chain links TRBV5-6 with TRBJ2-4; 7 nucleotides align to TRBD1. The CDR3 spans 15 residues. Trimming removed 5 bases from V and 0 bases from J; junction bases left unmatched: 5. CDR1 and CDR2 from the germline V gene are SGHDT and YYEEEE. This chain's CDR3 is CASRKQGLAKNIQYF. CDR3 nucleotide sequence: TGTGCCAGCAGGAAACAGGGGCTAGCCAAAAACATTCAGTACTTC.

The table lists this clonotype with many counts. The rearrangement joins TRBV2 to TRBJ1-2; unclear D gene. CDR1 and CDR2 (germline): SNHLY, FYNNEI. V lost 7 bases and J 12 bases, leaving 12 bases between the germline ends. This CDR3 region has 10 residues. CDR3 sequence reads: CASKGAANTF. Written as DNA, the CDR3 is TGTGCCAGCAAGGGCGCGGCTAACACCTTC.